This T cell receptor beta chain was identified in a study of blood T cell repertoires in COVID-19 (dated by TCRdb to about 2020). About the full investigation: Samples covering the acute and convalescent phases of COVID-19 were provided by collaborators in the United States, Italy and Spain. Sample metadata almost always included a de-identified subject ID, COVID-19 status, age in years and sex. Where available, HLA class I and class II types were obtained from metadata supplied by the sample provider rather than from assay-based typing. The repertoires were released in a freely available public database meant as a resource for research on the immune response to SARS-CoV-2. Subjects who had been exposed to COVID-19, were actively infected with it, or had recovered from it provided the deeply sampled blood TCRbeta repertoires that made up the dataset. The material from the prospective study consisted of cDNA or gDNA derived from T cells, B-cell-depleted T cells, or PBMCs. Samples came from the ongoing ImmuneRACE study (first 160 participants) plus 1,254 subjects from 6 global collaborators. General study outcomes and caveats: How much clinical and demographic metadata was included differed by source and by participant, and the metadata was provided uncurated.

The count of this clone is one. The clone's antigen remains unknown. Qualities for individual bases were not recorded, and no much larger clone is one base off. The germline V gene gives CDR1 as SGHRS and CDR2 as YFSETQ. Clipping removes 2 bases from V and 0 bases from J, with 6 as the unmatched junction base count. Including cysteine and phenylalanine, the CDR3 has 16 amino acids. Left in the record is the CDR3 DNA by itself, 48 bases read in frame from the first base. TCRbeta CDR3 regions were amplified from genomic DNA by means of the immunoSEQ Assay, a bias-controlled multiplex PCR. As for the original processing: The number of nucleated cells in each sample was estimated from the amplification of reference gene primers within the assay. Sequence reads were collapsed and filtered to measure the absolute abundance of every unique TCRbeta CDR3 rearrangement. For each sample, productive Simpson clonality was calculated by taking the square root of Simpson's diversity index across productive rearrangements. The table comes from immuneACCESS by way of TCRdb, which keeps in-frame sequences with V and J called. Part of the clones is missing from these tables; in studies checked, under half for an unresolved V gene and the rest for unknown reasons. The V and J calls and clone size were taken over from that table, and D and trimming were inferred from the DNA. Here the sample has 70,000 to 95,000 clones; about 90% occur a single time. In total, the top ten clones hold about 4.8% of the sample.

Whole blood was collected in K2EDTA tubes by collaborating institutions according to the institutions' own protocols. For TCRbeta analysis, collaborator samples were shipped as frozen whole blood, as isolated PBMCs, or as DNA extracted from either sample type. The source is a woman of 80 years or more with acute or convalescent COVID-19. What was sequenced was peripheral blood. Here the chain combines TRBV5-1 and TRBJ1-1; 8 of the junction bases match TRBD1. DNA sequence: TGCGCCAGCAGCTTTGGCCAGACAGGGGTGAACACTGAAGCTTTCTTT. The resulting protein is CASSFGQTGVNTEAFF.